The sequence of this TCR beta chain was determined in a study of T cells expressing NK-cell markers (TCRdb year 2020). At the level of the whole study: Three sorted T-cell subsets (CD3+CD56+NKG2C+, CD3+CD56+NKG2C- and CD3+CD56-NKG2C+) from 8 or 9 donors had their TCR beta-chain repertoires profiled. The libraries were sequenced on Illumina HiSeq 2000/2500, MiSeq or NextSeq, producing 2 x 150 bp reads. Among the eight sequenced donors, seven were HCMV-seropositive and one was HCMV-seronegative. Randomly selected healthy volunteers, three men and five women, were used as the eight sequenced donors. Summary of the overall study and its limitations: Whether the expanded NKG2C-expressing T cell clones were specific for HCMV antigens was left unclear. In roughly six donors, the dominant CD3+CD56+NKG2C+ clonotypes were among the top 10 CD8+ clonotypes and accounted for roughly 1.0-7.5% of CD8+ T cells. Those dominant clonotypes were again the most abundant among CD3+CD56-NKG2C+ cells in several donors, at about 28.3-65%.

To determine HCMV serostatus, a commercial ELISA kit was used to detect HCMV-specific IgG in serum. Ficoll density gradient centrifugation was used to isolate peripheral blood mononuclear cells from blood. Instrument on record: Illumina HiSeq 2000. The TCR beta cDNA libraries were made using 5'RACE template switching, a step that added both a universal primer site and unique molecular identifiers. cDNA synthesis was primed from the TCR beta constant segment, followed by two successive PCR amplification steps. For the original study's pipeline: MIGEC handled demultiplexing of the reads and grouping by UMI, while MiTCR was used to assemble and quantify clonotypes. To exclude erroneous sequences, any TCR cDNA sequence not supported by at least two reads was discarded. The tcR package was used for downstream repertoire analysis, with clonotypes matched between fractions based on CDR3 nucleotide sequence plus V segment. Antigen specificity was annotated against VDJdb with VDJmatch, allowing one amino acid substitution in CDR3. The reads went through TCRdb reprocessing, and each CDR3 protein sequence gets one entry with no DNA. Here the V and J calls rest on TCRdb's processing, not on the authors' analysis. The sample table gives about 410,000 distinct CDR3 sequences. The ten largest clones capture roughly 10% of the sample.

On this clonotype: Its cognate antigen has yet to be identified.

There are 15 amino acids in the CDR3, from cysteine to phenylalanine inclusive. No DNA sequence was recorded. Recombination connected TRBV12-3 or TRBV12-4 to TRBJ2-1; TCRdb's D call of TRBD1 is untestable without DNA. The sequence derives from a woman between 50 and 59 years old in good health. Donor details come from another sample of the same person, matched by shared clones. The sequencing sample was made of blood T cells: a sorted CD56 or NKG2C T cell subset, CD4+ or CD8+ T cells, or bulk PBMC T cells (not recorded which). CDR3 reads: CASSLGQGVYDEQFF.